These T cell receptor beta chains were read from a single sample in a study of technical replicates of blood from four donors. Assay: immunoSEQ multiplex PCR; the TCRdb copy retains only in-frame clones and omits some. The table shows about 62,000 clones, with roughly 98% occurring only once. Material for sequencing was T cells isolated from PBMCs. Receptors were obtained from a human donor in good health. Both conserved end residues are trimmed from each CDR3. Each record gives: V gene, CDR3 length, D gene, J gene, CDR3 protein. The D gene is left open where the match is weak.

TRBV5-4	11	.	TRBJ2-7	ASSLGTVNEQY
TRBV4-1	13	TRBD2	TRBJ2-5	ASSPVAGAQETQY
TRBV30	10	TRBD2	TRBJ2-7	AWSVWGGEQY
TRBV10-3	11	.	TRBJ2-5	AISEGQGETQY
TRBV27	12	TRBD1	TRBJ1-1	ASSPGTENTEAF
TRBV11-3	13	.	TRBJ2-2	ASSFRGVGVGELF
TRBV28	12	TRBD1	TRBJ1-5	ASRLGQGSQPQH
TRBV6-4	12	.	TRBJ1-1	ASSSSDRATQAF
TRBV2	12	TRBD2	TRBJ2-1	AWIAGDTYNEQF
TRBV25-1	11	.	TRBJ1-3	ASSEQAGNTIY
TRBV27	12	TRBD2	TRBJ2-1	ATRLAGDYNEQF
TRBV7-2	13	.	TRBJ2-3	ASSLDRVGTDTQY
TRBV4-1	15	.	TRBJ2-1	ASSHVSSVSSYNEQF
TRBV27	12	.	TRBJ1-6	ASSLSNWGGGLH